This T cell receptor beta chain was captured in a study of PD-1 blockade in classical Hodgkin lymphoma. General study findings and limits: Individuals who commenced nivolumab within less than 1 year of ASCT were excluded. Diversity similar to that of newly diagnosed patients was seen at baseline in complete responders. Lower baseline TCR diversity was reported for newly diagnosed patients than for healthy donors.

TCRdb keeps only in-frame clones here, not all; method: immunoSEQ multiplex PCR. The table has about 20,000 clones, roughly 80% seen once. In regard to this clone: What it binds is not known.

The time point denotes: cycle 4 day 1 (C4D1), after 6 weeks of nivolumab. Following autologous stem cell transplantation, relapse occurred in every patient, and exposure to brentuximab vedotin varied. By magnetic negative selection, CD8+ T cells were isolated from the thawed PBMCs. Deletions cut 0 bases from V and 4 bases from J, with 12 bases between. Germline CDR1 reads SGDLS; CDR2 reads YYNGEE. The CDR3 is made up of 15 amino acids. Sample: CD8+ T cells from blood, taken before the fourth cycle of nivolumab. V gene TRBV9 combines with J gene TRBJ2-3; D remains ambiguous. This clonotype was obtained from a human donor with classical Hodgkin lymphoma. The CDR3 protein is CASSVDSLSADTQYF. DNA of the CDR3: TGTGCCAGCAGCGTAGATTCACTAAGTGCAGATACGCAGTATTTT.